Each of the 25 T cell receptor beta chains below was sequenced from the same sample in a study of OX40 agonist ivuxolimab in advanced cancers. The assay was immunoSEQ multiplex PCR, and TCRdb's table has in-frame clones only and misses some. The table records around 50,000 clones, 80% to 90% of them present only once. Sequencing used CD4+ or CD8+ T cells sorted from blood, obtained in a trial of the OX40 agonist ivuxolimab. The receptors were sampled from an adult with an advanced solid tumor such as melanoma, head and neck, liver or kidney cancer.

This clone was observed once. This rearrangement joins TRBV19 to TRBJ2-7; D may be TRBD1 (5 bases). The CDR3 length is 15 residues. Trimming stripped 2 bases from V and 2 bases from J, with 13 bases between. From germline, CDR1 is LNHDA and CDR2 SQIVND (reference sequence). The CDR3 spells CASSISRQMTYEQYF. The CDR3 bases are TGTGCCAGTAGTATATCAAGACAGATGACCTACGAGCAGTACTTC.

The J gene is TRBJ1-2, the V gene TRBV6-1, with 11 bases lining up with TRBD1. Germline CDR1 is MNHNS and CDR2 is SASEGT. The CDR3 is 16 residues long. V was pared by 2 bases and J by 5 bases, with 7 bases of the junction left unmatched. The CDR3 region has the DNA TGTGCCAGCAGTGAACGTTGGGGACAGGGGGGTTATGGCTACACCTTC. Amino acids: CASSERWGQGGYGYTF.

The genes are TRBV6-5 and TRBJ2-1, with TRBD2 matching over 12 bases. In germline, CDR1 is MNHEY, CDR2 SVGAGI. The CDR3 is made up of 15 amino acids. V gave up 5 bases and J gave up 9 bases; unmatched junction bases: 8. Here the CDR3 DNA reads TGTGCCAGCAGTCCGACTAGCGGGAGTAATCGTGAGCAGTTCTTC. It translates to CASSPTSGSNREQFF.

The chain combines TRBV27 with TRBJ2-3; TRBD2 might be the D (6 bases). The germline V and J ends were trimmed by 5 bases and 4 bases, with 22 bases remaining between them. The CDR3 sequence is 17 residues long. Germline CDR1 and CDR2: MNHEY and SMNVEV (reference sequence). As DNA, the CDR3 is TGTGCCAGCAGTCCACCATATGGGGGGACCTTCCCAGATACGCAGTATTTT. It codes for CASSPPYGGTFPDTQYF.

CDR3 in DNA: TGTGCCAGCAGCTTAAGGACAGGGGCCTATTACGAGCAGTACTTC. Protein: CASSLRTGAYYEQYF. The J gene is TRBJ2-7, the V gene TRBV7-2; 9 positions agree with TRBD1. Unmatched junction bases numbered 6, after V lost 2 bases and J lost 4 bases. Germline CDR1 is SGHTA and CDR2 is FQGNSA. CDR3 length: 15 residues.

The chain has TRBV7-2 and TRBJ2-2; 7 bases line up with TRBD2. Germline lookup yields CDR1 SGHTA and CDR2 FQGNSA. The CDR3 length is 17 residues. Losses at the gene ends were 2 bases for V and 7 bases for J; bases not matched to a gene: 13. CDR3 in amino acids: CASSLKGGSGTGGELFF. The CDR3 DNA is TGTGCCAGCAGCTTAAAGGGCGGGAGTGGTACCGGCGGGGAGCTGTTTTTT.

The chain has TRBV11-2 and TRBJ2-7; 8 positions match TRBD1. CDR1 is SGHAT and CDR2 is FQNNGV in the germline V gene. The CDR3 runs to 14 residues. Trimming took 5 bases from V and 3 from J; bases not matched to a gene: 6. CDR3 nucleotides: TGTGCCAGCAGCCAACCGGGACAGGTCTACGAGCAGTACTTC. Protein product: CASSQPGQVYEQYF.

This clone was seen just once. V is TRBV6-6 and J is TRBJ2-7, with D perhaps matching TRBD1 (5 bases). This CDR3 is 13 amino acids long. Germline V gene lookup returns CDR1 MNHNY and CDR2 SVGAGI (reference sequence). V was cut by 5 bases and J by 0 bases, with 8 bases left in between. CDR3: CASSAGPSYEQYF. DNA for the CDR3: TGTGCCAGCAGTGCAGGGCCCTCCTACGAGCAGTACTTC.

This clone has just one count. The chain couples TRBV30 to TRBJ1-1; D uncertain. Germline assignment: CDR1 GTSNPN and CDR2 SVGIG (reference sequence). The length of the CDR3 is 14 residues. Trimming took off 1 base at V and 2 bases at J, with 11 bases between the two ends. The DNA of the CDR3 is TGTGCCTGGAGTGCCGATCGGATAAACACTGAAGCTTTCTTT. This codes for CAWSADRINTEAFF. The variable domain in full, with the rest retrieved from reference TRBV30 and TRBJ1-1, is SQTIHQWPATLVQPVGSPLSLECTVEGTSNPNLYWYRQAAGRGLQLLFYSVGIGQISSEVPQNLSASRPQDRQFILSSKKLLLSDSGFYLCAWSADRINTEAFFGQGTRLTVV.

The chain joins TRBV4-1 to TRBJ1-4; D is unclear. This CDR3 comprises 16 residues. The V gene's germline CDR1 is MGHRA and CDR2 YSYEKL. V lost 1 base and J lost 2, with 11 bases in between. The CDR3 sequence is CASSQARVPTNEKLFF. DNA of the CDR3: TGCGCCAGCAGCCAAGCAAGGGTACCTACTAATGAAAAACTGTTTTTT.

This clone appeared a few times. The V gene is TRBV28, the J gene TRBJ2-3; 12 bases align to TRBD2. Germline CDR1 and CDR2: MDHEN and SYDVKM. The V segment lost 5 bases and the J segment 4 bases; nucleotides outside the gene matches: 4. The CDR3 runs to 15 residues. CDR3 sequence reads: CASSRRLAGADTQYF. The DNA for the CDR3 is TGTGCCAGCAGTCGGAGACTAGCGGGGGCAGATACGCAGTATTTT.

The chain carries TRBV30 and TRBJ1-2; perhaps TRBD1 as D (5 bases). With 7 bases removed from V and 7 bases from J, the gap between germline ends came to 16 bases. Germline V gives CDR1 GTSNPN, CDR2 SVGIG (reference sequence). CDR3 length: 12 amino acids. The CDR3 protein is CASEMTASGYTF. The CDR3, as DNA: TGTGCCTCGGAGATGACAGCTAGTGGCTACACCTTC. Supplemented by reference TRBV30 and TRBJ1-2, the full variable domain reads SQTIHQWPATLVQPVGSPLSLECTVEGTSNPNLYWYRQAAGRGLQLLFYSVGIGQISSEVPQNLSASRPQDRQFILSSKKLLLSDSGFYLCASEMTASGYTFGSGTRLTVV.

This sequence joins TRBV18 and TRBJ1-2, with unresolved D. V gave up 2 bases and J gave up 4 bases, with 17 bases separating them. Germline loops: CDR1 KGHSH, CDR2 LQKENI. The CDR3 loop spans 16 amino acids. The DNA of the CDR3 is TGTGCCAGCTCACCATCGGGAACAGAGTTTCTCTATGGCTACACCTTC. This encodes CASSPSGTEFLYGYTF.

CDR3 residues: CASSSGQGIGDEQFF. CDR3 DNA: TGTGCCAGCAGTTCGGGCCAAGGGATCGGGGATGAGCAGTTCTTC. This chain links TRBV6-1 with TRBJ2-1; tentatively, D is TRBD2 (5 bases). The CDR3 sequence is 15 residues long. V lost 5 bases to trimming and J lost 8 bases, with 19 bases between them. Germline assignment: CDR1 MNHNS and CDR2 SASEGT.

The gene calls are TRBV5-4 and TRBJ2-5; 9 nucleotides line up with TRBD2. The length of the CDR3 is 17 residues. Trimming took 4 bases from V and 5 from J; bases not matched to a gene: 15. Germline CDR1 reads SGHNT; CDR2 reads YYREEE (reference sequence). CDR3 in DNA: TGTGCCAGCAGCCTGAGACGGAGCGGGGGGACTATTGAGACCCAGTACTTC. As protein: CASSLRRSGGTIETQYF. The complete variable domain, with remaining parts taken from reference TRBV5-4 and TRBJ2-5, reads ETGVTQSPTHLIKTRGQQVTLRCSSQSGHNTVSWYQQALGQGPQFIFQYYREEENGRGNFPPRFSGLQFPNYSSELNVNALELDDSALYLCASSLRRSGGTIETQYFGPGTRLLVL.

J is TRBJ1-5 and V is TRBV6-1, with TRBD1 identical over 8 bases. Germline V gene lookup returns CDR1 MNHNS and CDR2 SASEGT. This CDR3 is 14 amino acids long. The V and J ends lost 2 bases and 4 bases, in that order; junction bases with no gene match: 1. CDR3 in amino acids: CASSEHRGNQPQHF. In nucleotides, the CDR3 is TGTGCCAGCAGTGAACACAGGGGGAATCAGCCCCAGCATTTT.

V gene TRBV6-5 combines with J gene TRBJ1-5; D is ambiguous. Germline V CDR1 and CDR2: MNHEY, SVGAGI. Trimming shortened V by 6 bases and J by 0 bases, and 9 bases separated the two germline ends. The CDR3 runs 14 residues. CDR3 nucleotide sequence: TGTGCCAGCAGAGGAAAAAATAGCAATCAGCCCCAGCATTTT. Its translation: CASRGKNSNQPQHF.

The rearrangement links TRBV27 to TRBJ2-3; 15 bases align to TRBD2. V lost 6 bases, J lost 4 bases, and 5 bases stayed unmatched. Looked up from germline, CDR1 is MNHEY and CDR2 is SMNVEV (reference sequence). CDR3 length equals 16 residues. CDR3 sequence: CASRSGLAGGADTQYF. In nucleotides, the CDR3 is TGTGCCAGCAGGTCTGGACTAGCGGGGGGGGCAGATACGCAGTATTTT.

The V and J genes are TRBV27 and TRBJ1-6, with TRBD1 identical over 7 bases. The CDR3 is 13 amino acids. V lost 4 bases, J lost 7 bases, and 1 base stayed unmatched. CDR1 and CDR2 from the germline V gene are MNHEY and SMNVEV (reference sequence). The CDR3 nucleotides read TGTGCCAGCAGTTGGGACAGCAATTCACCCCTCCACTTT. This encodes CASSWDSNSPLHF.

This chain joins TRBV5-4 and TRBJ2-3; TRBD2 matches 15 bases. The germline V gene encodes CDR1 SGHNT and CDR2 YYREEE (reference sequence). After removal of 0 bases from V and 4 bases from J, the junction contained 6 bases not matched to a gene. CDR3 size: 18 residues. The CDR3 protein is CASSLARTSGREADTQYF. Written as DNA, the CDR3 is TGTGCCAGCAGCTTGGCGAGGACTAGCGGGAGGGAAGCAGATACGCAGTATTTT.

This chain uses TRBV7-2 with TRBJ1-2; D may be TRBD1 (5 bases). Germline V lookup: CDR1 SGHTA, CDR2 FQGNSA. The CDR3 extends over 17 amino acids. Trimming removed 1 base at V and 5 bases at J, with 20 bases between. The CDR3 spells CASSLGGAVSPRYGYTF. CDR3 nucleotide sequence: TGTGCCAGCAGCTTAGGGGGCGCAGTCTCCCCCAGGTATGGCTACACCTTC.

The chain joins TRBV5-5 to TRBJ2-7; 7 nucleotides agree with TRBD1. Germline V gene lookup returns CDR1 SGHKS and CDR2 YYEKEE (reference sequence). With 3 bases clipped from V and 4 bases from J, the junction kept 7 bases outside the gene matches. The CDR3 runs 14 residues. CDR3 bases: TGTGCCAGCAGCTCTGCGACAGGGATTTACGAGCAGTACTTC. This codes for CASSSATGIYEQYF.

The chain recombines TRBV7-6 with TRBJ2-7; 9 bases line up with TRBD1. Germline V CDR1 and CDR2: SGHVS, FNYEAQ. V lost 5 bases to trimming and J lost 6 bases; unmatched junction nucleotides: 23. The CDR3 length is 19 residues. This CDR3 is CASSQRTVGTGQGNGEQYF. The DNA of the CDR3 is TGTGCCAGCAGCCAAAGGACCGTAGGGACGGGACAGGGAAACGGCGAGCAGTACTTC. Together with reference TRBV7-6 and TRBJ2-7, the CDR3 gives the full variable domain: GAGVSQSPRYKVTKRGQDVALRCDPISGHVSLYWYRQALGQGPEFLTYFNYEAQQDKSGLPNDRFSAERPEGSISTLTIQRTEQRDSAMYRCASSQRTVGTGQGNGEQYFGPGTRLTVT.

The rearrangement joins TRBV5-1 to TRBJ2-2, with TRBD2 identical over 8 bases. This CDR3 has 18 amino acids. V lost 3 bases and J lost 7; bases outside the gene matches: 17. The germline CDR1 and CDR2 sequences are SGHRS and YFSETQ. CDR3 sequence reads: CASSSGLAPTTVNGELFF. The CDR3 region has the DNA TGCGCCAGCAGCTCCGGACTAGCCCCCACGACGGTTAACGGGGAGCTGTTTTTT.

This rearrangement joins TRBV19 to TRBJ1-5; tentative D call: TRBD1 (5 bases). The CDR3 is made up of 14 amino acids. V lost 6 bases to trimming and J lost 6 bases, with 15 bases between them. Germline V gene data show CDR1 as LNHDA and CDR2 as SQIVND (reference sequence). The CDR3 loop is CASRPRGTRQPQHF. The CDR3 region has the DNA TGTGCCAGTAGACCCCGGGGCACCCGTCAGCCCCAGCATTTT.